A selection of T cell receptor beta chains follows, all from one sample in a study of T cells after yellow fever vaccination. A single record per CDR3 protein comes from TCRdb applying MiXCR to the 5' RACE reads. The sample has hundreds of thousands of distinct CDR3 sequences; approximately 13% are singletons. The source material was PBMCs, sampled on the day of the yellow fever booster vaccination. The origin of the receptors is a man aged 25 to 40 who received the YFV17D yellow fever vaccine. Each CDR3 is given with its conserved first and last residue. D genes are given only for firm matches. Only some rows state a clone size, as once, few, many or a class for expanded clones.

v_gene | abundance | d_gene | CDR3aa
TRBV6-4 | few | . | CASRRDVNMNTEAFF
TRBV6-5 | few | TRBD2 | CASSYAGTSGSDTQYF
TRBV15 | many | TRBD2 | CATSKNQGLAEGGNTQYF
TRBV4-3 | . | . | CASSHGESKNIQYF
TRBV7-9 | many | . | CASSLNSYNSPLHF
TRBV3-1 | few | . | CASASGRQETQYF
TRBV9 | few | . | CASSPRAAGGGTQYF
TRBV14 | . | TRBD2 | CASSQESGGKNIQYF
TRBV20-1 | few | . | CSARVLGELFF
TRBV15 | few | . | CATSRDYLGTQYF
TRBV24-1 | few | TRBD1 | CATSVPGQGARLFF
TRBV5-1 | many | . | CASSSIGLPGFNEQFF
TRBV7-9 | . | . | CASSDGGASGNTIYF
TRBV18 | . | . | CASSPRGTGDTQYF
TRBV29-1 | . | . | CSVRDTLTEAQYF
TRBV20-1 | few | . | CSAREGNNYGYTF
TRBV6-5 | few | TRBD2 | CASSYRGGDTQYF
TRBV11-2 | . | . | CASSSARYEQYF
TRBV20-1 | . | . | CSASSTADQPQHF
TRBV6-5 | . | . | CASSYGGQGGYTF
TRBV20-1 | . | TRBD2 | CSARPSGNNNEQFF
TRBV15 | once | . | CATGPAYEKLFF
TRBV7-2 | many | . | CASSLAGRGSGYEQYF
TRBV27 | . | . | CASSFEGSGANVLTF
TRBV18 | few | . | CASSPQTATMGEQFF
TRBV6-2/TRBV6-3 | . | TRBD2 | CASSYLTSGRLYEQYF
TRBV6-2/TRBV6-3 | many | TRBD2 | CASSYRAGGPGEETQYF
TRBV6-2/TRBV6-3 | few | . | CASSYRRAASNQPQHF
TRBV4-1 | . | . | CASSQGRQALSTDTQYF
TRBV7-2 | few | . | CASYGPNPYEQYF
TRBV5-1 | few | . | CASSLVAGSDEQYF
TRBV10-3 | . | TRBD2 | CAISEPGLAGAVTQYF
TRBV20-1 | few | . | CSARDPARTSTDTQYF
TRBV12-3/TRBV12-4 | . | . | CASGMLLTTPRGTDNTGELFF
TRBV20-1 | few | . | CSARRRRGGTEAFF
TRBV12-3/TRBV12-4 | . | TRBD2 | CASSQGLAGLNEQFF
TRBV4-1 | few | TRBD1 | CASSQGGTGGGSPLHF
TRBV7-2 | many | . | CASSLSGDTEAFF
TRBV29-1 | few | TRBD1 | CSVVDRGGYTF
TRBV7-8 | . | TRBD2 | CASSFLGRAAAYNEQFF
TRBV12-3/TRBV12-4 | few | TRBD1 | CASSPTGVHEQYF
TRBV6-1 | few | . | CASRPPQGTGYYGYTF
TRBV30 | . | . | CAWRIMVSGYTF
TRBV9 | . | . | CASSVFGGQRTDTQYF
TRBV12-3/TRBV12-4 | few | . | CASKLETEAFF
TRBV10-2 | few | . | CASLGGYNEQFF
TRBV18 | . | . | CASSPGPDGEQYF
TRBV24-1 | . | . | CATSGAGVRNQPQHF
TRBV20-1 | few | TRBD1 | CSAGGQGAFYNEQFF
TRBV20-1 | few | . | CSAPTGFYTEAFF
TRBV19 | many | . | CASSMGIAEAFF
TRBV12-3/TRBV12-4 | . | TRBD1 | CASSPGQGLSYEQYF
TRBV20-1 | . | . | CSVKGYSGYEQFF